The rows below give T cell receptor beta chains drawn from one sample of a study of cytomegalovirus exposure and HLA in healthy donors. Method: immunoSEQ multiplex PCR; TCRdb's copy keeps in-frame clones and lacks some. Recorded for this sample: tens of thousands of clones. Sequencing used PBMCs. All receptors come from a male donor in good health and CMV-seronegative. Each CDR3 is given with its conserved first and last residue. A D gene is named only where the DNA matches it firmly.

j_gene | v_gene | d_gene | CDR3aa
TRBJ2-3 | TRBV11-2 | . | CASSSRLVSDTQYF
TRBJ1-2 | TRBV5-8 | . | CASSPYRGAANYGYTF
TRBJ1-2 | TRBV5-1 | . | CASSSEVLYGYTF
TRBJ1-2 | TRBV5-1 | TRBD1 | CASSLDRGNYGYTF
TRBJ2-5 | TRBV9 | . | CASSFRLHQETQYF
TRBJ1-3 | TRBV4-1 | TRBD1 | CASSQYRGPNTIYF
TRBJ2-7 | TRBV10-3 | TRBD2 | CAISEGLAELGGSYEQYF
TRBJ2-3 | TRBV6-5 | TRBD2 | CASSSNLAGGTDTQYF
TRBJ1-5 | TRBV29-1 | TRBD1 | CSAVQGGNQPQHF
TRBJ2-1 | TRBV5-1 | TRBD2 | CASSSGGGSYNEQFF
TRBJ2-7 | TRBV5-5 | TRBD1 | CASTRGTGYYEQYF
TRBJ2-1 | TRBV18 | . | CASSPGERHEQFF
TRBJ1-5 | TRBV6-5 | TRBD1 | CASSSRQGAINQPQHF
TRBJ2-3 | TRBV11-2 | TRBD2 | CASSVHGRGTDTQYF
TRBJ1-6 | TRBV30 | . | CAWSGTIYSPLHF
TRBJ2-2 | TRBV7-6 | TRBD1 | CASSKRQGARGELFF
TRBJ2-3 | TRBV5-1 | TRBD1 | CASSLEGGVEADTQYF
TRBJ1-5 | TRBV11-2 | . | CASSLGGGDQPQHF
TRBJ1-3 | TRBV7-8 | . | CASSSARGTGNTIYF
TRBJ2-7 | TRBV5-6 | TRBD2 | CASSFFSGRAEQYF
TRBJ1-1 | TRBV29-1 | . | CSVYMNTEAFF
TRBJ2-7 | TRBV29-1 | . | CSVVVTGYEQYF
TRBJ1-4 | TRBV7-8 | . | CASSLARGYNEKLFF
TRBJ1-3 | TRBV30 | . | CAWSVSSAAGNTIYF
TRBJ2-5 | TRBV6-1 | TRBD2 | CASSEEGLAGETQYF
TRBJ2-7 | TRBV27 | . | CASSLREGVYEQYF
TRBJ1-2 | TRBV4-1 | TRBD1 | CASSHGTDYGYTF
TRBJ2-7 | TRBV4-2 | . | CASSQGGSYEQYF
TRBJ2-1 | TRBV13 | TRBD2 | CASSLETLSGRAFTYNEQFF
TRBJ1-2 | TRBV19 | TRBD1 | CASSVGTRDRAPRDYGYTF
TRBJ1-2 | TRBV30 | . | CAWNTDIYGYTF
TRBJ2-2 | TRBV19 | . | CASEQGLFYTGELFF
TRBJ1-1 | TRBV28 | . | CASTSQAFF
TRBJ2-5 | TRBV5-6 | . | CASSLEGGGEETQYF
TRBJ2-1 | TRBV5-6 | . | CASSLGQDNEQFF
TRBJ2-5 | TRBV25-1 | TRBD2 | CASSATSGPQETQYF
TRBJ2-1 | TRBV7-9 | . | CASSLVYGSSYNEQFF
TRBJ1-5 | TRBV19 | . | CASSMRQRELSNQPQHF
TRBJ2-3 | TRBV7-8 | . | CASSQRGWQYF
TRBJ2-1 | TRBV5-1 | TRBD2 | CASSLPSGGSYNEQFF
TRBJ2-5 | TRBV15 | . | CATSRVGTVQETQYF
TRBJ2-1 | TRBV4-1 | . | CASSPGVSNEQFF
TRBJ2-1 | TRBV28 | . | CASSLTGEHQFF
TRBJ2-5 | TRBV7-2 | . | CASSLTVQETQYF
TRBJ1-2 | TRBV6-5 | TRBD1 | CASRDRVRGYTF
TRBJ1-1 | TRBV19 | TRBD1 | CASSMGQLGGTEAFF
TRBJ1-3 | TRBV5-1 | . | CASSLAPSSGNTIYF
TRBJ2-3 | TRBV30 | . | CAWKPGWVVEDTQYF
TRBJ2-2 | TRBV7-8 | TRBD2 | CASSSPSGRANTGELFF
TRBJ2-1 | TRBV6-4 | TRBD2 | CASSDSSGSYNEQFF
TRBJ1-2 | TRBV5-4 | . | CASSLERPAGYGYTF
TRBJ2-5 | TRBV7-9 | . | CASRGLGETQYF
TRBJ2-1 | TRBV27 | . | CASSFRLVNEQFF
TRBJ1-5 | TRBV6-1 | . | CASSPGINQPQHF
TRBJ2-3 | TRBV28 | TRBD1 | CASRLHRGGTDTQYF
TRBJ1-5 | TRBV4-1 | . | CASSQEGGRGWGSSNQPQHF
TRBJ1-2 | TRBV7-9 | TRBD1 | CASSYRGQGYGYTF
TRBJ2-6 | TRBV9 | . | CASSTVSGANVLTF
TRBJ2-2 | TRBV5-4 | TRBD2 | CASSAGTSGSTGELFF